Below, 20 T cell receptor beta chains from the same sample are listed, as sequenced in a study of blood T cell repertoires in COVID-19. TCRdb's copy holds only in-frame clones and misses some; the assay was immunoSEQ multiplex PCR. The sample consists of some 320,000 clones, roughly 90% of them appearing once. The sequenced sample was PBMCs or T cells enriched from blood (not recorded which). These receptors came from a man aged 60 to 69 who had recovered from COVID-19.

The V gene is TRBV28, the J gene TRBJ2-7; D is perhaps TRBD2 (6 bases). The ends were cut back, 5 bases at V and 0 bases at J, with 14 bases in the middle. The CDR3 consists of 15 residues. Germline V CDR1 and CDR2: MDHEN, SYDVKM. The CDR3 sequence is CASSNLGGSSYEQYF. The CDR3 nucleotides are TGTGCCAGCAGTAACCTGGGGGGTAGCTCCTACGAGCAGTACTTC. The full variable domain, its missing parts supplied by reference TRBV28 and TRBJ2-7, is DVKVTQSSRYLVKRTGEKVFLECVQDMDHENMFWYRQDPGLGLRLIYFSYDVKMKEKGDIPEGYSVSREKKERFSLILESASTNQTSMYLCASSNLGGSSYEQYFGPGTRLTVT.

The chain's CDR3 is CASGGRASSTDTQYF. DNA for the CDR3: TGTGCCAGCGGGGGGAGGGCCTCCAGTACAGATACGCAGTATTTT. The chain uses TRBV2 and TRBJ2-3; the match to TRBD2 covers 7 bases. This CDR3 spans 15 amino acids. V lost 8 bases to trimming and J lost 3 bases; unmatched junction nucleotides: 11. Germline loops: CDR1 SNHLY, CDR2 FYNNEI.

The CDR3 coding sequence is TGCGCCAGCAGCCAAGATCGACTAGCGGGAGGGAATCAGTTCTTC. Protein sequence: CASSQDRLAGGNQFF. This sequence joins TRBV4-1 and TRBJ2-1; 14 bases map to TRBD2. The CDR3 loop spans 15 amino acids. The V gene end was trimmed by 0 bases and the J gene end by 13 bases; junction bases not matched to a gene: 5. The germline gives CDR1 MGHRA, CDR2 YSYEKL.

The chain links TRBV6-5 to TRBJ2-2, with 9 bases aligning to TRBD1. CDR1 and CDR2 (germline): MNHEY, SVGAGI. After removal of 5 bases from V and 7 bases from J, the junction contained 8 bases not matched to a gene. The CDR3 consists of 15 residues. CDR3 loop: CASSHRDRANGELFF. The CDR3 coding sequence is TGTGCCAGCAGTCACCGGGACAGGGCTAACGGGGAGCTGTTTTTT.

The chain joins TRBV7-3 to TRBJ2-3; 11 nucleotides agree with TRBD1. In germline, CDR1 is SGHTA, CDR2 FQGTGA. The CDR3 has 15 amino acids. The V segment lost 5 bases and the J segment 6 bases; nucleotides outside the gene matches: 7. CDR3 sequence (DNA): TGTGCCAGCAGCCTCTTCGGACAGGGGGCTGATACGCAGTATTTT. Translating gives CASSLFGQGADTQYF. Drawing the rest from reference TRBV7-3 and TRBJ2-3, the complete variable domain is GAGVSQTPSNKVTEKGKYVELRCDPISGHTALYWYRQSLGQGPEFLIYFQGTGAADDSGLPNDRFFAVRPEGSVSTLKIQRTERGDSAVYLCASSLFGQGADTQYFGPGTRLTVL.

The chain joins TRBV24-1 to TRBJ1-1; tentative D call: TRBD1 (6 bases). The CDR3 has 15 amino acids. Between the trimmed V and J ends, which lost 5 bases and 1 base, there was a span of 13 bases. The germline V gene encodes CDR1 KGHDR and CDR2 SFDVKD. The CDR3 region has the DNA TGTGCCACCAGTGTTACAGGGAATGGGAACACTGAAGCTTTCTTT. Translating it yields CATSVTGNGNTEAFF.

The V call is TRBV7-2, the J call TRBJ2-7; a possible D gene is TRBD2 (6 bases). CDR1 and CDR2 from the germline V gene are SGHTA and FQGNSA. The CDR3 loop spans 13 amino acids. Trimming removed 6 bases at V and 3 bases at J, with 12 bases between. CDR3 in amino acids: CASRGGSDYEQYF. As DNA, the CDR3 is TGTGCCAGCAGGGGGGGTAGTGACTACGAGCAGTACTTC. Full variable domain (remainder filled in from reference TRBV7-2 and TRBJ2-7): GAGVSQSPSNKVTEKGKDVELRCDPISGHTALYWYRQSLGQGLEFLIYFQGNSAPDKSGLPSDRFSAERTGGSVSTLTIQRTQQEDSAVYLCASRGGSDYEQYFGPGTRLTVT.

The chain links TRBV7-8 to TRBJ1-4; 9 nucleotides align to TRBD1. The CDR3 is made up of 18 amino acids. The V gene end was trimmed by 6 bases and the J gene end by 4 bases; junction bases not matched to a gene: 15. Germline assignment: CDR1 SGHVS and CDR2 FQNEAQ. This CDR3 reads CASRLNRDRVRRNEKLFF. CDR3 sequence (DNA): TGTGCCAGCAGATTGAACCGGGACAGGGTGCGTCGTAATGAAAAACTGTTTTTT.

This chain joins TRBV14 and TRBJ2-7; weak D call: TRBD1 (6 bases). Trimming pared 0 bases from V and 0 bases from J, leaving 9 bases between. CDR3 length equals 15 residues. Germline V gives CDR1 SGHDN, CDR2 FVKESK. DNA of the CDR3: TGTGCCAGCAGCCAAGATCGGACAGCCTCCTACGAGCAGTACTTC. The encoded protein is CASSQDRTASYEQYF. The full variable domain, rest sourced from reference TRBV14 and TRBJ2-7, is EAGVTQFPSHSVIEKGQTVTLRCDPISGHDNLYWYRRVMGKEIKFLLHFVKESKQDESGMPNNRFLAERTGGTYSTLKVQPAELEDSGVYFCASSQDRTASYEQYFGPGTRLTVT.

The chain has TRBV29-1 and TRBJ1-1; 10 bases are shared with TRBD1. Germline-derived CDR1 and CDR2 are SQVTM and ANQGSEA. The CDR3 runs to 16 residues. Germline trimming cut 2 bases from V and 6 bases from J; bases unmatched to any gene: 12. The CDR3 DNA follows: TGCAGCGTTGAAACCAATAGAGACAGGGGGCCCGCTGAAGCTTTCTTT. Its translation: CSVETNRDRGPAEAFF.

The V call is TRBV15, the J call TRBJ2-3; a possible D gene is TRBD1 (7 bases). The CDR3 is 15 residues long. Germline V lookup: CDR1 LNHNV, CDR2 YYDKDF (reference sequence). V was shortened by 5 bases and J by 2 bases, with 14 bases between the two germline ends. The chain's CDR3 is CATSWAGQNTDTQYF. The CDR3 nucleotides read TGTGCCACCAGCTGGGCGGGACAGAACACAGATACGCAGTATTTT.

The CDR3 DNA reads as TGTGCCAGCAGCTTAGGAGTGGAGGGGTTAGCGGGAGTACGTGAGACCCAGTACTTC. Translation: CASSLGVEGLAGVRETQYF. This chain connects TRBV11-2 to TRBJ2-5, with 9 bases identical to TRBD2. The CDR3 extends over 19 amino acids. After removal of 1 base from V and 5 bases from J, the junction contained 17 bases not matched to a gene. Germline assignment: CDR1 SGHAT and CDR2 FQNNGV.

The chain employs TRBV5-8 and TRBJ2-2, with D unresolved. The length of the CDR3 is 15 residues. V lost 4 bases, J lost 1 base, and 11 bases lay in between. From germline, CDR1 is SGHTS and CDR2 YDEGEE. The CDR3 DNA reads TGTGCCAGCAGCACTCTCTCTAGGAACACCGGGGAGCTGTTTTTT. Protein product: CASSTLSRNTGELFF. The full variable domain, in which reference TRBV5-8 and TRBJ2-2 provide the parts outside the CDR3, is EAGVTQSPTHLIKTRGQQATLRCSPISGHTSVYWYQQALGLGLQFLLWYDEGEERNRGNFPPRFSGRQFPNYSSELNVNALELEDSALYLCASSTLSRNTGELFFGEGSRLTVL.

Regarding this clone: The sample has other DNA sequences that encode this CDR3 too. This chain links TRBV28 with TRBJ2-5; maybe TRBD2 (5 bases). V was pared by 2 bases and J by 4 bases, with 11 bases between. Germline CDR1 and CDR2: MDHEN and SYDVKM. The CDR3 covers 14 residues. CDR3 nucleotide sequence: TGTGCCAGCAGTTTACGGGCGGGTGGAGAGACCCAGTACTTC. Amino acid sequence: CASSLRAGGETQYF.

This clone was seen a single time. The chain recombines TRBV28 with TRBJ2-2; no firm D call. CDR3 length: 16 amino acids. The V and J ends lost 6 bases and 3 bases respectively, with 17 bases between them. CDR1 is MDHEN, CDR2 SYDVKM, per germline. CDR3 region: CASSPPMSDYTGELFF. The CDR3 DNA is TGTGCCAGCAGCCCCCCCATGAGCGATTACACCGGGGAGCTGTTTTTT.

V gene TRBV5-1 combines with J gene TRBJ1-4; 8 nucleotides match TRBD1. With 4 bases clipped from V and 3 bases from J, the junction kept 5 bases outside the gene matches. Germline CDR1 reads SGHRS; CDR2 reads YFSETQ. This CDR3 is 15 amino acids long. The CDR3, as DNA: TGCGCCAGCAGCCTAAGGACAGGGCCTAATGAAAAACTGTTTTTT. Translating gives CASSLRTGPNEKLFF.

The J gene is TRBJ1-6, the V gene TRBV3-1 (or the pseudogene TRBV3-2); 10 bases fit TRBD1. The germline gives CDR1 LGHDT, CDR2 YNNKEL (reference sequence). This CDR3 has 17 residues. V lost 1 base to trimming and J lost 7 bases; unmatched junction nucleotides: 7. This CDR3 is CASSQGSSGQGNSPLHF. The CDR3 nucleotides read TGTGCCAGCAGCCAAGGTTCGTCGGGACAGGGGAATTCACCCCTCCACTTT.

Concerning this clone itself: The sample has other DNA sequences that encode this CDR3 too. The chain is built from TRBV5-4 and TRBJ2-5, with 7 bases aligning to TRBD1. The V gene end was trimmed by 1 base and the J gene end by 5 bases; junction bases not matched to a gene: 2. Germline CDR1 is SGHNT and CDR2 is YYREEE (reference sequence). This CDR3 is 13 amino acids long. The CDR3 DNA reads TGTGCCAGCAGCTTGCAGGGGGAGGAGACCCAGTACTTC. Translation gives CASSLQGEETQYF.

This sequence joins TRBV28 and TRBJ2-4, with 11 bases lining up with TRBD2. The V and J ends lost 2 bases and 0 bases, in that order; junction bases with no gene match: 3. Germline lookup yields CDR1 MDHEN and CDR2 SYDVKM. The CDR3 is 17 residues long. CDR3 sequence: CASSLGTSGPAKNIQYF. CDR3 coding DNA: TGTGCCAGCAGTTTAGGGACTAGCGGTCCAGCCAAAAACATTCAGTACTTC.

The rearrangement joins TRBV28 to TRBJ1-5; 7 nucleotides line up with TRBD1. CDR3 length: 13 residues. The V gene's germline CDR1 is MDHEN and CDR2 SYDVKM. J was trimmed by 6 bases and V by 7 bases; bases with no gene match: 6. CDR3 coding DNA: TGTGCCAGCACAGGACAGGTGGGTCAGCCCCAGCATTTT. Protein: CASTGQVGQPQHF.